This T cell receptor (beta chain) was captured in a study of T-cell reconstitution after alpha-beta-depleted transplantation in children (dated by TCRdb to about 2016). At the level of the whole study: Using TCR repertoire profiling, the study quantitatively followed how T-cell immune reconstitution unfolded in children after TCRalphabeta/CD19-depleted allogeneic hematopoietic cell transplantation.

Libraries were built with PCR. TCRdb lists the instrument as Illumina HiSeq 2500. TCR libraries were prepared with molecular barcoding, using unique molecular identifiers to normalize TCRbeta repertoire quantification. TCRdb reworked the public reads: Q25 trimming with fastp, MiXCR clone assembly, productive beta chains retained. CDR3 protein duplicates are merged, each entry listing the most common genes and DNA. The sample records roughly 220,000 distinct CDR3 sequences, 7.5% to 9.5% of which are singletons. Together, the top ten hold 35% to 45% of the sample. From the cysteine up to the phenylalanine, the CDR3 has a length of 13 residues. The entry retains the CDR3 DNA only, 39 bases that are in frame from base 1. For CDR1 and CDR2, the germline V gene lists WSHSY and SAAADI. Between the V and J ends, shortened by 0 bases and 14 bases respectively, the junction contains 11 bases. Per the publication, the treatment or condition label means: allogeneic hematopoietic cell transplantation with graft depleted of TCRalphabeta T cells and CD19 B cells. The children who served as transplant recipients had been given grafts of TCRalphabeta/CD19-depleted allogeneic hematopoietic cells.

This clonotype was observed a handful of times. Its antigen remains unidentified. No much larger clone is present one base from it, and per-base qualities are unavailable. Results and caveats for the whole study, not just this receptor: Over subsequent months, a decline in hyperexpanded clone frequencies was noted, and after one year, T-cell counts and TCRbeta diversity were mostly ascribed to newly produced T cells. Apparently early alphabetaT-cell count recovery about two months after transplant reportedly relied on only several hundred rapidly expanded clones derived from non-depleted graft cells. In some patients, the high TCRbeta diversity seen at day 60 was put down to recipient T cells and intrathymic progenitors that had survived conditioning.

Sequences were derived from PBMCs, mostly from graft donor cells, sampled 360 days after TCRalphabeta/CD19-depleted stem cell transplant. The chain was built from TRBV10-2 and TRBJ1-6; no D gene can be assigned with confidence. This clonotype was sampled from a male patient between 2 and 10 years old who had a stem cell transplant for acute myeloid leukemia, so the T cells may come from the graft donor. The DNA is as follows: TGCGCCAGCAGTGAGTCGATGGGGATATCCCTCCACTTT. It translates as CASSESMGISLHF.